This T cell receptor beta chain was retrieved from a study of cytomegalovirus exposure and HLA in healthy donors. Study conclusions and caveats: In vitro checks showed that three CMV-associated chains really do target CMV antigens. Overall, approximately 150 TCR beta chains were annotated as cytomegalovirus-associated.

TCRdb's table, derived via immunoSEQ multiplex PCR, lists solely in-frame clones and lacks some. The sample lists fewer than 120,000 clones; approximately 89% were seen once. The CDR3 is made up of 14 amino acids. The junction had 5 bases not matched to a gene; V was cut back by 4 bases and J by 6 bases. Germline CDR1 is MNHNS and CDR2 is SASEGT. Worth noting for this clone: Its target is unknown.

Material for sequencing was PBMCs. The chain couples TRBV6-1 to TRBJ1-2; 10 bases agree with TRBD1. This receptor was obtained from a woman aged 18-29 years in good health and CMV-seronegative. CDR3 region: CASSGMTGGDGYTF. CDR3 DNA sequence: TGTGCCAGCAGTGGGATGACAGGGGGCGATGGCTACACCTTC.